A single sample is the source of the 8 T cell receptor beta chains below, sequenced in a study of T cell responses to AZD1222 COVID-19 vaccine. The table came from immunoSEQ multiplex PCR; TCRdb's copy has only in-frame clones and leaves some out. Of 80,000 to 100,000 clones detected, roughly 84% appear once; the ten largest clones hold around 5.4%. The sequencing here drew on peripheral blood, taken 28 days after the second AZD1222 dose. The receptors derive from an adult who received the AZD1222 COVID-19 vaccine.

V usage is TRBV11-2 and J usage is TRBJ2-2, with TRBD1 identical over 8 bases. J lost 3 bases, V lost 4 bases, and 4 bases had no gene match. The CDR3 totals 15 residues. Looked up from germline, CDR1 is SGHAT and CDR2 is FQNNGV. This CDR3 reads CASSSPGQDTGELFF. The CDR3 DNA reads as TGTGCCAGCAGCTCACCGGGACAGGACACCGGGGAGCTGTTTTTT.

The chain links TRBV5-1 to TRBJ1-2; 7 bases match TRBD1. CDR1 and CDR2 (germline): SGHRS, YFSETQ. This CDR3 has 15 amino acids. Unmatched junction bases numbered 10, after V lost 4 bases and J lost 4 bases. The CDR3 nucleotides read TGCGCCAGCAGCGATGGGACATCAGGGGGCTATGGCTACACCTTC. Residues: CASSDGTSGGYGYTF.

The rearrangement links TRBV5-1 to TRBJ2-7; 10 bases map to TRBD1. CDR3 size: 16 residues. Germline V gene lookup returns CDR1 SGHRS and CDR2 YFSETQ. J gave up 7 bases and V 0 bases, and 10 bases lay outside the gene matches. DNA of the CDR3: TGCGCCAGCAGCTTGGGACAGGGGGCTACCTTTTGGGAGCAGTACTTC. Its translation: CASSLGQGATFWEQYF.

The chain carries TRBV6-5 and TRBJ2-3; D is undetermined. The V gene's germline CDR1 is MNHEY and CDR2 SVGAGI. Trimming removed 6 bases at V and 6 bases at J, with 10 bases between. This CDR3 is 12 amino acids long. In DNA, the CDR3 is TGTGCCAGCAGCCCCACGTCGGATACGCAGTATTTT. This encodes CASSPTSDTQYF.

The chain uses TRBV28 and TRBJ1-1; D not resolved. The CDR3 covers 14 residues. Germline assignment: CDR1 MDHEN and CDR2 SYDVKM. With 5 bases removed from V and 6 bases from J, the gap between germline ends came to 16 bases. The CDR3 spells CASSPGGKRSEAFF. The CDR3 DNA is TGTGCCAGCAGTCCGGGTGGGAAGAGGTCTGAAGCTTTCTTT.

This chain connects TRBV24-1 to TRBJ2-1; 11 nucleotides line up with TRBD1. Trimming cost V 5 bases and J 6 bases; bases outside gene matches: 5. CDR3 length equals 15 residues. Per the germline V gene, CDR1 is KGHDR and CDR2 is SFDVKD. In DNA form, the CDR3 reads TGTGCCACCAGTGGCCAGGACAGGGGGCCCAATGAGCAGTTCTTC. The encoded protein is CATSGQDRGPNEQFF.

The gene calls are TRBV3-1 (or the pseudogene TRBV3-2) and TRBJ2-1; D is ambiguous. This CDR3 is built from 15 residues. The V gene lost 2 bases and the J gene lost 0 bases, with 8 bases spanning the gap. Germline CDR1 is LGHDT and CDR2 is YNNKEL (reference sequence). The CDR3 reads CASSQQLHSYNEQFF. CDR3 sequence (DNA): TGTGCCAGCAGCCAACAGTTGCACTCCTACAATGAGCAGTTCTTC.

V gene TRBV19 combines with J gene TRBJ2-3, with D perhaps being TRBD1 or TRBD2 (5 bases each). The V end lost 7 bases, the J end lost 2 bases, and 13 bases lay between the germline ends. The CDR3 sequence is 14 residues long. Germline CDR1 LNHDA, CDR2 SQIVND (reference sequence). DNA of the CDR3: TGTGCCAGTAACTCGGGGCAGGCCACAGATACGCAGTATTTT. Its protein product is CASNSGQATDTQYF.